Sequencing of this TCR beta chain was carried out in a study of blood T cells in healthy people across ages. Regarding the study as a whole: It was the long-lived donors that had more naive CD4+ cells and higher diversity than aged donors.

With regard to this clonotype: Its antigen is not identified. This may be a read error, as it is one base from a much larger clone.

CDR3 size: 14 residues. Germline V gives CDR1 DFQATT, CDR2 SNEGSKA (reference sequence). PCR was performed a second time for about 6 to 12 cycles using a sample-barcoded 5' primer and a J-beta primer mix. Every molecule of cDNA carried a tag from a template-switch adaptor with 12 random nucleotides. At least 2.5 million CDR3-containing paired-end reads were obtained per sample. TCRdb reprocessed the 5' RACE reads with MiXCR, giving one entry per CDR3 protein. Here the sample spans about 730,000 distinct CDR3 sequences, around 40% being singletons. The chain couples TRBV20-1 to TRBJ2-1; D is perhaps TRBD2 (5 bases). The end of the DNA is better explained by TRBJ2-7, so the J call may be wrong. The sequencing input was blood. The TCR originated in a woman aged 55 to 70 in good health. This chain's CDR3 is CSARGGGQVREQYF. The CDR3 DNA follows: TGCAGTGCCCGAGGAGGCGGCCAGGTGCGTGAGCAGTACTTC.